Shown below are 11 T cell receptor beta chains from a single sample sequenced in a study of T cell repertoires in cytomegalovirus infection. One entry per CDR3 protein results from TCRdb running MiXCR on the reads. The table lists about 250,000 distinct CDR3 sequences, 9% to 15% of them singletons. Sequenced input: PBMCs. These receptors were obtained from a human donor in good health (CMV status not recorded). Some clones in this sample may be carry-over from other donors' samples.

This clonotype showed up many times. The rearrangement uses TRBV3-1 and TRBJ1-2; D ambiguous. The CDR3 is 13 amino acids. Per germline, CDR1 LGHDT and CDR2 YNNKEL (reference sequence). V lost 6 bases to trimming and J lost 7 bases, with 15 bases between them. The CDR3 DNA is TGTGCCAGCAGAGATGAACAGTCTATTGGCTACACCTTC. This translates into CASRDEQSIGYTF.

In this sample, this clonotype turned up many times. This rearrangement joins TRBV19 to TRBJ1-5; a possible D gene is TRBD1 (5 bases). The CDR3 sequence is 13 residues long. Germline V lookup: CDR1 LNHDA, CDR2 SQIVND (reference sequence). Trimming stripped 5 bases from V and 2 bases from J, with 7 bases between. The chain's CDR3 is CASSQGRNQPQHF. The CDR3 DNA reads TGTGCCAGTAGTCAGGGACGCAATCAGCCCCAGCATTTT.

This clonotype was picked up many times. J is TRBJ2-7 and V is TRBV7-2; a weak D match, TRBD2 (6 bases). The CDR3 length is 14 residues. The germline gives CDR1 SGHTA, CDR2 FQGNSA. Trimming took 2 bases from V and 7 from J, leaving 15 bases between them. The CDR3 loop reads CASSLLMRGGEQYF. The CDR3 bases are TGTGCCAGCAGCTTACTCATGCGGGGCGGTGAGCAGTACTTC.

This clonotype showed up many times. The rearrangement joins TRBV28 to TRBJ1-5; D unclear. Trimming cost V 1 base and J 3 bases, with 13 bases left between them. The CDR3 runs 16 residues. Germline assignment: CDR1 MDHEN and CDR2 SYDVKM. CDR3 in DNA: TGTGCCAGCAGTTTATCGGCCCGAGGGTACAATCAGCCCCAGCATTTT. Its protein is CASSLSARGYNQPQHF.

V gene TRBV2 combines with J gene TRBJ2-3, with 11 bases lining up with TRBD2. Germline CDR1 reads SNHLY; CDR2 reads FYNNEI. Trimming cost V 3 bases and J 2 bases; bases outside gene matches: 10. The CDR3 consists of 18 residues. The CDR3 DNA is TGTGCCAGCAGTGAGCGCCCGGGACTAGCGGCTGACACAGATACGCAGTATTTT. Residues: CASSERPGLAADTDTQYF.

This sequence joins TRBV12-3 or TRBV12-4 and TRBJ2-4, with 11 bases identical to TRBD1. The trim removed 7 bases at V and 7 bases at J, leaving 9 bases unmatched. The CDR3 consists of 15 residues. In DNA, the CDR3 is TGTGCCAGCATTCAAACCGGGACAGGGGGGAACATTCAGTACTTC. Its protein is CASIQTGTGGNIQYF.

This clonotype was counted many times. This chain joins TRBV28 and TRBJ2-3, with 9 bases that match TRBD1. Trimming at V came to 3 bases and at J to 4 bases, leaving 8 bases not matched to a gene. Germline V lookup: CDR1 MDHEN, CDR2 SYDVKM. The CDR3 runs to 16 residues. CDR3 coding DNA: TGTGCCAGCAGTTTCTTAGGGGACAGGGTGGCAGATACGCAGTATTTT. This sequence encodes CASSFLGDRVADTQYF.

This clonotype was counted at least ten times. Here the CDR3 DNA reads TGTGCCAGCAGCAAACTAGCGGACCTTAGCACAGATACGCAGTATTTT. Its protein is CASSKLADLSTDTQYF. The chain uses TRBV7-3 and TRBJ2-3; 8 bases line up with TRBD2. V was pared by 5 bases and J by 0 bases, with 7 bases of the junction left unmatched. From germline, CDR1 is SGHTA and CDR2 FQGTGA. The CDR3 loop spans 16 amino acids.

Of note for this clonotype: A much larger clone is a single base away; this may be a read error. This chain uses TRBV11-2 with TRBJ2-7; the D is unclear. The germline CDR1 and CDR2 sequences are SGHAT and FQNNGV. The CDR3 is 11 amino acids. DNA for the CDR3: TGTGCCAACAGCTTAGGGCTAGTTTCGACCTTC. This sequence encodes CANSLGLVSTF.

This chain connects TRBV30 to TRBJ1-1, with a possible D match to TRBD1 (6 bases). The CDR3 length is 15 residues. Germline V CDR1 and CDR2: GTSNPN, SVGIG (reference sequence). V was shortened by 4 bases and J by 4 bases, with 19 bases between the two germline ends. CDR3 nucleotide sequence: TGTGCCTGGAATGCCGGGGGCGGATTGGGCACTGAAGCTTTCTTT. Translation gives CAWNAGGGLGTEAFF.

The chain carries TRBV28 and TRBJ2-4; unclear D gene. V lost 4 bases, J lost 0 bases, and 10 bases lay in between. The germline V gene has CDR1 MDHEN and CDR2 SYDVKM. The CDR3 runs 15 residues. CDR3 in amino acids: CASSSNTVAKNIQYF. For the CDR3, the DNA is TGTGCCAGCAGTTCTAATACAGTAGCCAAAAACATTCAGTACTTC.